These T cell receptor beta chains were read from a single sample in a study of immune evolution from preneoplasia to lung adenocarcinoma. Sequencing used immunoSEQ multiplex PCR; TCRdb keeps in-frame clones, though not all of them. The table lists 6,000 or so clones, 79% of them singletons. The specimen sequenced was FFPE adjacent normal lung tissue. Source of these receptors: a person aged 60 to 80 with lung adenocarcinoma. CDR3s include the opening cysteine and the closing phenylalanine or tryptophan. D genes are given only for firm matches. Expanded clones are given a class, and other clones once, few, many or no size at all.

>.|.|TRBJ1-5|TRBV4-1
TGCGCCAGCAGCCAAGCAATAAGGAATAGCAATCAGCCCCAGCATTTT
CASSQAIRNSNQPQHF
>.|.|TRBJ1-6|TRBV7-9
TGTGCTAGCAGCTCCCCGGGGTGGGGATCACCCCTCCACTTT
CASSSPGWGSPLHF
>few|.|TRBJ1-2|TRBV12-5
TGTGCTAGTGGTTCGCCCGTCCATGGCTACACCTTC
CASGSPVHGYTF
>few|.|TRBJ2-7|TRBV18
TGTGCCAGCTCACCAGAGGGCTACGAGCAGTACTTC
CASSPEGYEQYF
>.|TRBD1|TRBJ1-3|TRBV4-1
TGCGCCAGCAGCCAAGAAGACAGGGCGAGAAACACCATATATTTT
CASSQEDRARNTIYF
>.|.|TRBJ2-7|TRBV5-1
TGCGCCAGCAGCTCCCAGACGGTGGAGCAGTACTTC
CASSSQTVEQYF
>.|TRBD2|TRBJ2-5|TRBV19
TGTGCCAGTAGTATCCCACGGCAACTAGCGGGAGCCGCTATGGGGGAGACCCAGTACTTC
CASSIPRQLAGAAMGETQYF
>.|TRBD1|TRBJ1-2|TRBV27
TGTGCCAGCAGTTTTGGACAGGGGGGAGGCTACACCTTC
CASSFGQGGGYTF
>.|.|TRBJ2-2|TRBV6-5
TGTGCCAGCAGCTTCCGGTACGGGGAGCTGTTTTTT
CASSFRYGELFF
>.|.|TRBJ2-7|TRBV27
TGTGCCAGCCAACCCTGGGGCGGCGAGCAGTACTTC
CASQPWGGEQYF
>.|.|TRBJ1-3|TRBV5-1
TGCGCCAGCAGCTTGTTAGGGTCAGCGGGAAACACCATATATTTT
CASSLLGSAGNTIYF
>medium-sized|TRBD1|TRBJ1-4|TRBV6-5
TGTGCCAGCAGTTACACGACAGGGAACAATGAAAAACTGTTTTTT
CASSYTTGNNEKLFF
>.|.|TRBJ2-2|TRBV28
TGTGCCAGCAGTTTCGGACTACAATGGGAGAACACCGGGGAGCTGTTTTTT
CASSFGLQWENTGELFF
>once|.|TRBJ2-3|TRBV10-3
TGTGCCATCAGTGAGGACAGCACAGATACGCAGTATTTT
CAISEDSTDTQYF
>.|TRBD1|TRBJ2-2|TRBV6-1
TGTGCCAGCAGTGCCCAGGGGGCCGGGGAGCTGTTTTTT
CASSAQGAGELFF
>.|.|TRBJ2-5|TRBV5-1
TGCGCCAGCAGCTTGGAAGGAGCGTTTGTTTCTGACCGGAGGGAGACCCAGTACTTC
CASSLEGAFVSDRRETQYF
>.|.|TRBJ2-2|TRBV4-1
TGCGCCAGCAGCCAAGCGGAGAACACCGGGGAGCTGTTTTTT
CASSQAENTGELFF
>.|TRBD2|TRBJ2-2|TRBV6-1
TGTGCCAGCAGTGAAGCGCTCGGCGGGGGGGCGAACACCGGGGAGCTGTTTTTT
CASSEALGGGANTGELFF
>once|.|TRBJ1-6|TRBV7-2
TGTGCCAGCAGCTTACCCGGACCCCTCCACTTT
CASSLPGPLHF